Following are 16 T cell receptor beta chains from one sample sequenced in a study of T cell changes during pregnancy in multiple sclerosis. TCRdb keeps only in-frame clones here, not all; method: immunoSEQ multiplex PCR. This sample has under 65,000 clones; approximately 91% occur once, and the top ten carry roughly 0.6%. The specimen was CD4+ T cells from peripheral blood mononuclear cells, collected after pregnancy. The receptors were gathered from a female donor in good health, enrolled as a control in a pregnancy study.

This clone showed up just once. The chain combines TRBV7-9 with TRBJ2-7; 9 nucleotides match TRBD2. From germline, CDR1 is SEHNR and CDR2 FQNEAQ (reference sequence). J gave up 5 bases and V 1 base, and 6 bases lay outside the gene matches. The length of the CDR3 is 15 residues. The DNA of the CDR3 is TGTGCCAGCAGCTTAGACGGACTAGCGAGCGACGAGCAGTACTTC. It translates to CASSLDGLASDEQYF.

This clone occurred a few times. The V call is TRBV5-3, the J call TRBJ1-3; D not certain. TRBV5-3 is filed as an ORF, its function uncertain. The CDR3 contains 14 residues. V dropped 1 base and J dropped 7 bases, with 12 bases sitting between them. CDR3 sequence: CARSLPRVGNTIYF. The CDR3 nucleotides read TGTGCCAGAAGCTTGCCCCGAGTCGGGAACACCATATATTTT.

The rearrangement joins TRBV5-5 to TRBJ2-3, with 9 bases matching TRBD2. Trimming took 2 bases from V and 4 from J; bases not matched to a gene: 5. The CDR3 is 15 amino acids. Germline V gives CDR1 SGHKS, CDR2 YYEKEE (reference sequence). CDR3 coding DNA: TGTGCCAGCAGCTTAAGGAAGCGGGGGGCAGATACGCAGTATTTT. This translates into CASSLRKRGADTQYF.

V is TRBV19 and J is TRBJ1-2, with D perhaps TRBD1 (6 bases). Deletions cut 7 bases from V and 4 bases from J, with 10 bases between. The V gene's germline CDR1 is LNHDA and CDR2 SQIVND (reference sequence). CDR3 size: 12 residues. The CDR3 DNA reads as TGTGCCAGTACGGACAGTCTCTATGGCTACACCTTC. It translates to CASTDSLYGYTF.

This chain uses TRBV18 with TRBJ2-3, with TRBD2 identical over 12 bases. The ends lost 6 bases at V and 7 bases at J; junction bases unmatched: 11. This CDR3 contains 16 residues. In germline, CDR1 is KGHSH, CDR2 LQKENI. As DNA, the CDR3 is TGTGCCAGCTCGCCCCCACTAGCGGGAGGTGGAAATACGCAGTATTTT. This encodes CASSPPLAGGGNTQYF.

This chain connects TRBV6-6 to TRBJ1-1; D gene unclear. The CDR3 runs to 14 residues. V shed 7 bases and J shed 0 bases, with 12 bases lying between them. The germline CDR1 and CDR2 sequences are MNHNY and SVGAGI (reference sequence). CDR3 region: CASILSLMNTEAFF. In DNA, the CDR3 is TGTGCCAGCATTTTATCGCTAATGAACACTGAAGCTTTCTTT.

The chain links TRBV19 to TRBJ2-7; D is possibly TRBD1 (7 bases). The CDR3 loop spans 16 amino acids. Trimming pared 5 bases from V and 8 bases from J, leaving 25 bases between. Germline V gene lookup returns CDR1 LNHDA and CDR2 SQIVND (reference sequence). The DNA for the CDR3 is TGTGCCAGTAGTCCTTCTACCGGGACAGCCGGGGGACAGCAGTACTTC. Translating it yields CASSPSTGTAGGQQYF. Based on the CDR3 plus reference TRBV19 and TRBJ2-7, the full variable domain is DGGITQSPKYLFRKEGQNVTLSCEQNLNHDAMYWYRQDPGQGLRLIYYSQIVNDFQKGDIAEGYSVSREKKESFPLTVTSAQKNPTAFYLCASSPSTGTAGGQQYFGPGTRLTVT.

The chain joins TRBV7-2 to TRBJ2-7, with 13 bases that match TRBD2. This CDR3 region has 18 residues. The V gene's germline CDR1 is SGHTA and CDR2 FQGNSA. V lost 3 bases and J lost 1; bases outside the gene matches: 9. As DNA, the CDR3 is TGTGCCAGCAGCTTTTCCGGACTAGCGGGAGAGAGGTCCTACGAGCAGTACTTC. This sequence encodes CASSFSGLAGERSYEQYF.

This clone was seen a single time. This sequence joins TRBV14 and TRBJ2-1, with TRBD1 identical over 11 bases. Germline V gene data show CDR1 as SGHDN and CDR2 as FVKESK. V was pared by 4 bases and J by 8 bases, with 10 bases of the junction left unmatched. The CDR3 covers 16 residues. Here the CDR3 DNA reads TGTGCCAGCAGCCGCCTGGACAGGGGGCTTTATGATGAGCAGTTCTTC. It encodes CASSRLDRGLYDEQFF.

V and J are TRBV11-2 and TRBJ2-2, with D maybe TRBD2 (6 bases). The V gene lost 2 bases and the J gene lost 6 bases, with 10 bases spanning the gap. Looked up from germline, CDR1 is SGHAT and CDR2 is FQNNGV. The CDR3 runs 14 residues. CDR3: CASSLRPGAGELFF. The DNA for the CDR3 is TGTGCCAGCAGCTTAAGGCCGGGGGCCGGGGAGCTGTTTTTT.

The genes are TRBV28 and TRBJ2-3; D unresolved. There are 14 residues in the CDR3. V was shortened by 2 bases and J by 1 base, with 7 bases between the two germline ends. Germline values: CDR1 MDHEN, CDR2 SYDVKM. The CDR3 sequence: CASSLSFGTDTQYF. CDR3 DNA sequence: TGTGCCAGCAGTTTAAGCTTCGGCACAGATACGCAGTATTTT.

The rearrangement links TRBV5-4 to TRBJ2-7, with 7 bases matching TRBD2. Germline CDR1 and CDR2: SGHNT and YYREEE (reference sequence). The CDR3 covers 15 residues. V dropped 4 bases and J dropped 0; count of bases not matched to a gene: 7. The CDR3 bases are TGTGCCAGCAGCACGGGGACTACGAGCTCCTACGAGCAGTACTTC. Translated, it gives CASSTGTTSSYEQYF.

The chain recombines TRBV4-1 with TRBJ1-2; TRBD1 matches at 8 bases. Germline values: CDR1 MGHRA, CDR2 YSYEKL. The CDR3 contains 16 residues. The trim removed 4 bases at V and 4 bases at J, leaving 11 bases unmatched. The CDR3 DNA sequence: TGCGCCAGCAGCCTCACCAAGGCAGGGGGCGGCTATGGCTACACCTTC. Translating it yields CASSLTKAGGGYGYTF.

This rearrangement joins TRBV28 to TRBJ2-2, with 8 positions matching TRBD1. V lost 7 bases, J lost 4 bases, and 14 bases stayed unmatched. The CDR3 totals 17 residues. Germline CDR1 MDHEN, CDR2 SYDVKM. Here the CDR3 reads CASKNKVGQEITGELFF. CDR3 bases: TGTGCCAGCAAGAATAAGGTGGGACAGGAGATCACCGGGGAGCTGTTTTTT.

The rearrangement uses TRBV5-1 and TRBJ2-2; 11 bases are a match to TRBD2. CDR3 length equals 16 residues. V lost 0 bases, J lost 6 bases, and 4 bases stayed unmatched. Germline V CDR1 and CDR2: SGHRS, YFSETQ. This CDR3 is CASSLAASGRSGELFF. For the CDR3, the DNA is TGCGCCAGCAGCTTGGCGGCTAGCGGGAGGTCCGGGGAGCTGTTTTTT.

V gene TRBV19 combines with J gene TRBJ1-2; unclear D gene. V lost 5 bases to trimming and J lost 4 bases, with 8 bases between them. The CDR3 is 12 amino acids. CDR1 LNHDA and CDR2 SQIVND come from the germline V gene (reference sequence). DNA of the CDR3: TGTGCCAGTAGTCCCCGGAGCTATGGCTACACCTTC. Translating gives CASSPRSYGYTF.